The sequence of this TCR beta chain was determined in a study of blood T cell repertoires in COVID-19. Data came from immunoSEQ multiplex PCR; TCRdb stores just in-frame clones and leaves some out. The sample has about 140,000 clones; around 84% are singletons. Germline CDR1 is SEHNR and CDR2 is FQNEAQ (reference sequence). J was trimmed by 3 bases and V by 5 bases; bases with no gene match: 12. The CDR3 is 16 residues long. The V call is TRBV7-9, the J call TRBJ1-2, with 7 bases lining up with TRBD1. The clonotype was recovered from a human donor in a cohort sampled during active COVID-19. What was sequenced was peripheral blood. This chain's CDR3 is CASSLRQGVVDYGYTF. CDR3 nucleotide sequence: TGTGCCAGCAGCCTACGACAGGGCGTCGTTGACTATGGCTACACCTTC.